The 24 T cell receptor beta chains given below trace back to one sample, sequenced in a study of long-term antiretroviral therapy in people with HIV. This was the immunoSEQ v3.0 assay at survey level. Libraries were prepared by immunoSEQ multiplex PCR; TCRdb keeps only in-frame clonotypes and omits some of them. Of around 21,000 clones listed, 85% are singletons. The input for sequencing was unsorted PBMCs, taken about 4 years after starting antiretroviral therapy. These receptors originate from a man aged 18 to 29 with HIV.

The DNA for the CDR3 is TGTGCCAGCAGTTTAAACCCTGGTGTCACTGAAGCTTTCTTT. It is translated as CASSLNPGVTEAFF. This rearrangement joins TRBV27 to TRBJ1-1; D not certain. This CDR3 comprises 14 residues. Between the trimmed V and J ends, which lost 2 bases and 4 bases, there was a span of 11 bases. Germline V lookup: CDR1 MNHEY, CDR2 SMNVEV (reference sequence).

The V gene is TRBV6-1, the J gene TRBJ1-2, with no clear D. The CDR3 totals 13 residues. Germline values: CDR1 MNHNS, CDR2 SASEGT. V was shortened by 5 bases and J by 6 bases, with 13 bases between the two germline ends. The CDR3 DNA reads as TGTGCCAGCAGTATCCCCGCTTGGGATGGCTACACCTTC. Protein: CASSIPAWDGYTF.

This clone was seen only a few times. The chain recombines TRBV11-2 with TRBJ1-6, with a tentative D call TRBD1 (6 bases). V shed 2 bases and J shed 1 base, with 15 bases lying between them. CDR3 length equals 18 residues. Germline assignment: CDR1 SGHAT and CDR2 FQNNGV. CDR3 protein: CASSLLPGAMSYNSPLHF. CDR3 DNA sequence: TGTGCCAGCAGCTTACTGCCGGGGGCGATGTCCTATAATTCACCCCTCCACTTT.

This chain uses TRBV5-1 with TRBJ1-4; 12 positions agree with TRBD1. The ends lost 5 bases at V and 7 bases at J; junction bases unmatched: 3. Per germline, CDR1 SGHRS and CDR2 YFSETQ. The CDR3 runs to 14 residues. The CDR3 region has the DNA TGCGCCAGCAGGGGACAGGGGGCGAGTGAAAAACTGTTTTTT. Protein sequence: CASRGQGASEKLFF. Together with reference TRBV5-1 and TRBJ1-4, the CDR3 gives the full variable domain: KAGVTQTPRYLIKTRGQQVTLSCSPISGHRSVSWYQQTPGQGLQFLFEYFSETQRNKGNFPGRFSGRQFSNSRSEMNVSTLELGDSALYLCASRGQGASEKLFFGSGTQLSVL.

The V and J genes are TRBV6-1 and TRBJ1-2, with D unclear. The CDR3 spans 15 residues. V shed 6 bases and J shed 0 bases, with 14 bases lying between them. CDR1 and CDR2 from the germline V gene are MNHNS and SASEGT. This chain's CDR3 is CASSLEGSANYGYTF. DNA of the CDR3: TGTGCCAGCAGCCTGGAGGGTTCAGCTAACTATGGCTACACCTTC.

This clone was counted between two and nine times. CDR3 sequence: CASSPGQGGYSPLHF. The DNA of the CDR3 is TGTGCCAGCAGTCCCGGGCAGGGGGGATACTCACCCCTCCACTTT. The chain couples TRBV28 to TRBJ1-6; 7 bases match TRBD1. Trimming removed 5 bases from V and 10 bases from J; junction bases left unmatched: 11. Germline V gives CDR1 MDHEN, CDR2 SYDVKM. This CDR3 has 15 residues.

The chain employs TRBV5-1 and TRBJ2-3, with D unresolved. V lost 5 bases and J 2 bases, leaving 9 bases between the germline ends. The CDR3 sequence is 13 residues long. The germline V gene has CDR1 SGHRS and CDR2 YFSETQ. CDR3 sequence reads: CASRTRYTDTQYF. In DNA, the CDR3 is TGCGCCAGCAGAACCAGGTACACAGATACGCAGTATTTT.

The chain is built from TRBV29-1 and TRBJ2-5, with a weak D call TRBD1 (5 bases). The V end was cut by 7 bases, the J end by 5 bases, with 20 bases between. The CDR3 is made up of 14 amino acids. The germline gives CDR1 SQVTM, CDR2 ANQGSEA. The CDR3 DNA reads TGCAGCGCTGTCCCTACCAGGGTGGGGGAGACCCAGTACTTC. This sequence encodes CSAVPTRVGETQYF. Complete variable domain (other parts from reference TRBV29-1 and TRBJ2-5): SAVISQKPSRDICQRGTSLTIQCQVDSQVTMMFWYRQQPGQSLTLIATANQGSEATYESGFVIDKFPISRPNLTFSTLTVSNMSPEDSSIYLCSAVPTRVGETQYFGPGTRLLVL.

The rearrangement joins TRBV5-1 to TRBJ2-3; 11 nucleotides match TRBD2. The germline gives CDR1 SGHRS, CDR2 YFSETQ. The V segment lost 0 bases and the J segment 2 bases; nucleotides outside the gene matches: 2. This CDR3 spans 16 amino acids. CDR3 coding DNA: TGCGCCAGCAGCTTGGGGACTAGCGGGCACACAGATACGCAGTATTTT. Translation gives CASSLGTSGHTDTQYF. The complete variable domain, with remaining parts taken from reference TRBV5-1 and TRBJ2-3, reads KAGVTQTPRYLIKTRGQQVTLSCSPISGHRSVSWYQQTPGQGLQFLFEYFSETQRNKGNFPGRFSGRQFSNSRSEMNVSTLELGDSALYLCASSLGTSGHTDTQYFGPGTRLTVL.

V usage is TRBV2 and J usage is TRBJ2-5; weak D call: TRBD1 (5 bases). V lost 4 bases and J 2 bases, leaving 8 bases between the germline ends. Germline V gene lookup returns CDR1 SNHLY and CDR2 FYNNEI. CDR3 length: 13 residues. CDR3 DNA: TGTGCCAGCAGTGGACGGACACAAGAGACCCAGTACTTC. It encodes CASSGRTQETQYF. Drawing the rest from reference TRBV2 and TRBJ2-5, the complete variable domain is EPEVTQTPSHQVTQMGQEVILRCVPISNHLYFYWYRQILGQKVEFLVSFYNNEISEKSEIFDDQFSVERPDGSNFTLKIRSTKLEDSAMYFCASSGRTQETQYFGPGTRLLVL.

Here the CDR3 DNA reads TGTGCCAGCAGCTTAACGGCAGGACAGGGGATCACTGAAGCTTTCTTT. Amino acids: CASSLTAGQGITEAFF. The rearrangement joins TRBV7-3 to TRBJ1-1; TRBD1 matches at 9 bases. Looked up from germline, CDR1 is SGHTA and CDR2 is FQGTGA. The CDR3 consists of 16 residues. V lost 0 bases and J lost 4; bases outside the gene matches: 6.

This chain connects TRBV7-3 to TRBJ2-2; possibly TRBD1 or TRBD2 for D (6 bases each). CDR3 length equals 16 residues. Germline assignment: CDR1 SGHTA and CDR2 FQGTGA. Between the trimmed V and J ends, which lost 3 bases and 7 bases, there was a span of 18 bases. The CDR3 DNA is TGTGCCAGCAGCTTGAGGGGGGCCGGACCCGGCGGGGAGCTGTTTTTT. Translation gives CASSLRGAGPGGELFF.

The rearrangement uses TRBV7-2 and TRBJ1-1; the D is unclear. The V and J ends lost 3 bases and 9 bases respectively, with 8 bases between them. Germline CDR1 reads SGHTA; CDR2 reads FQGNSA. The CDR3 has 11 amino acids. CDR3 sequence reads: CASSLYRKAFF. Here the CDR3 DNA reads TGTGCCAGCAGCTTGTACCGAAAAGCTTTCTTT.

The chain is built from TRBV2 and TRBJ2-5; perhaps TRBD2 as D (6 bases). This CDR3 has 16 residues. Germline V gives CDR1 SNHLY, CDR2 FYNNEI. V was shortened by 3 bases and J by 6 bases, with 20 bases between the two germline ends. The DNA of the CDR3 is TGTGCCAGCAGTGACAGCGGGCCTCTCGAGGGGCAGACCCAGTACTTC. Encoded protein: CASSDSGPLEGQTQYF.

This chain connects TRBV11-2 to TRBJ2-2, with D possibly being TRBD2 (7 bases). CDR3 size: 15 residues. The ends were cut back, 5 bases at V and 0 bases at J, with 10 bases in the middle. The V gene's germline CDR1 is SGHAT and CDR2 FQNNGV. This chain's CDR3 is CASSKGGSNTGELFF. Here the CDR3 DNA reads TGTGCCAGCAGCAAGGGGGGGTCGAACACCGGGGAGCTGTTTTTT.

This chain connects TRBV5-5 to TRBJ2-1, with a tentative D call TRBD2 (6 bases). This CDR3 comprises 13 residues. Trimming left V 1 base short and J 7 bases short, with 9 bases between. The germline V gene encodes CDR1 SGHKS and CDR2 YYEKEE (reference sequence). In DNA, the CDR3 is TGTGCCAGCAGCTTGACTAGCCTAAATGAGCAGTTCTTC. This gives the protein CASSLTSLNEQFF.

This clone was seen only a few times. The rearrangement joins TRBV2 to TRBJ1-1; TRBD1 aligns across 9 bases. Germline V gives CDR1 SNHLY, CDR2 FYNNEI. This CDR3 has 14 amino acids. J lost 3 bases, V lost 5 bases, and 4 bases had no gene match. CDR3 DNA sequence: TGTGCCAGCAGTCGACAGGGGGGTTACACTGAAGCTTTCTTT. Protein sequence: CASSRQGGYTEAFF.

V gene TRBV2 combines with J gene TRBJ1-1; tentatively, D is TRBD1 (6 bases). V was clipped by 8 bases and J by 8 bases, with 24 bases between them. CDR3 length: 15 amino acids. Germline lookup yields CDR1 SNHLY and CDR2 FYNNEI. CDR3 sequence: CASATNSGTPLEAFF. The CDR3 bases are TGTGCCAGCGCAACAAACTCCGGGACACCCCTCGAAGCTTTCTTT.

CDR3 amino acids: CASSLNSGVYYEQYV. CDR3 nucleotide sequence: TGTGCCAGCAGCTTAAATAGCGGCGTCTACTACGAGCAGTACGTC. The chain recombines TRBV7-8 with TRBJ2-7; tentatively, D is TRBD2 (6 bases). Looked up from germline, CDR1 is SGHVS and CDR2 is FQNEAQ. Trimming stripped 2 bases from V and 3 bases from J, with 14 bases between. This CDR3 is built from 15 residues.

The rearrangement uses TRBV16 and TRBJ1-2, with D perhaps TRBD1 (5 bases). Trimming left V 4 bases short and J 2 bases short, with 8 bases between. This CDR3 contains 13 residues. Germline CDR1 is KGHSY and CDR2 is FQNENV. CDR3 bases: TGTGCCAGCAGCCGTCGGGGGAACTATGGCTACACCTTC. Translating gives CASSRRGNYGYTF.

This clone appeared a single time. This rearrangement joins TRBV9 to TRBJ2-5; the match to TRBD2 covers 8 bases. CDR3 size: 14 residues. Germline-derived CDR1 and CDR2 are SGDLS and YYNGEE. The trim removed 4 bases at V and 1 base at J, leaving 3 bases unmatched. CDR3 DNA sequence: TGTGCCAGCAGCTCGCGGGGGGTCCAAGAGACCCAGTACTTC. Translated: CASSSRGVQETQYF.

This chain connects TRBV21-1 to TRBJ1-5; the DNA was not compared with TRBD1, the D call given in the table. TRBV21-1 counts as a pseudogene. This CDR3 is 14 amino acids long. The CDR3 loop reads CASRTGSRDQPQHF. For the CDR3, the DNA is TGTGCCAGCAGGACAGGGAGTAGGGATCAGCCCCAGCATTTT.

J is TRBJ2-7 and V is TRBV6-1; TRBD1 matches 7 bases. From germline, CDR1 is MNHNS and CDR2 SASEGT. This CDR3 spans 13 amino acids. The V and J ends lost 6 bases and 4 bases, in that order; junction bases with no gene match: 6. For the CDR3, the DNA is TGTGCCAGCAGGGACAGGAGTTCTTACGAGCAGTACGTC. This gives the protein CASRDRSSYEQYV.

The V call is TRBV5-6, the J call TRBJ2-3, with D possibly TRBD2 on 6 matching bases. The CDR3 totals 15 residues. Per the germline V gene, CDR1 is SGHDT and CDR2 is YYEEEE. Trimming took 5 bases from V and 2 from J, leaving 15 bases between them. The CDR3 DNA reads as TGTGCCAGCAGTTCTGACGGGGGATACACAGATACGCAGTATTTT. Translating gives CASSSDGGYTDTQYF.